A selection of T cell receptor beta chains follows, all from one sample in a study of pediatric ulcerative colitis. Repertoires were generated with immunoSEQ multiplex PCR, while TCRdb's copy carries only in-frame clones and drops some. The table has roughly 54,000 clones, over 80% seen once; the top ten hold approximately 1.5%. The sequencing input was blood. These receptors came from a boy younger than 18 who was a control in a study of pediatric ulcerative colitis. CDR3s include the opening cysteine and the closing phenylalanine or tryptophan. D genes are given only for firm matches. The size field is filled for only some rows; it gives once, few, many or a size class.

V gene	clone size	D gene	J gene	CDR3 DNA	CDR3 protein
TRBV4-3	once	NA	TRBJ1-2	TGCGCCAGCAGCCAAGATCTTCGGGTTCGGAACTATGGCTACACCTTC	CASSQDLRVRNYGYTF
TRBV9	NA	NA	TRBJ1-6	TGTGCCAGCAGCCCAGGGCCCCTACTAAGTAGCAATTCACCCCTCCACTTT	CASSPGPLLSSNSPLHF
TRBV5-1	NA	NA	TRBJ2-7	TGCGCCAGCCACTCGAGGTCCTACGAGCAGTACTTC	CASHSRSYEQYF
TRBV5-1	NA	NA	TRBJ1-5	TGCGCCAGCAGCGAGGCAGGGGTTTTGAATCAGCCCCAGCATTTT	CASSEAGVLNQPQHF
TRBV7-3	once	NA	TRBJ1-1	TGTGCCAGCAGCCCACGGGCGGGCAGGGGAACTGAAGCTTTCTTT	CASSPRAGRGTEAFF
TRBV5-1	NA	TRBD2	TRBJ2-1	TGCGCCAGCAGCTTGGATTTGGGGGGGTACAATGAGCAGTTCTTC	CASSLDLGGYNEQFF
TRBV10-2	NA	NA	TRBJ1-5	TGCGCCAGCAGTGAGCCTGGACTGAGGGCCCAGCCCCAGCATTTT	CASSEPGLRAQPQHF
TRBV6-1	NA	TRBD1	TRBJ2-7	TGTGCCAGCAGTGGGACAGGGAACTCCTACGAGCAGTACTTC	CASSGTGNSYEQYF
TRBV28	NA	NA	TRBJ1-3	TGTGCCAGCAGTTTGAACCGATTCATATATTTT	CASSLNRFIYF
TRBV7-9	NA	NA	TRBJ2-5	TGTGCCAGTCGGTACCGGGGGCTCCAAGAGACCCAGTACTTC	CASRYRGLQETQYF
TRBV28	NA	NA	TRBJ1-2	TGTGCCAGCAGCCGTCCTGGGAGGATATGGAACTATGGCTACACCTTC	CASSRPGRIWNYGYTF
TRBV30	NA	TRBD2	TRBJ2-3	TGTGCCTGGAACCGGGACTACTGGTTCAGGAGCACAGATACGCAGTATTTT	CAWNRDYWFRSTDTQYF
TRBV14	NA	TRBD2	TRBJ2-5	TGTGCCAGCAACCCGGGACTAGTAAGCGAGACCCAGTACTTC	CASNPGLVSETQYF
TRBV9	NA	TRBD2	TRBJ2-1	TGTGCCAGCAATAGGGGTAGCGGGAGCCGTAATGAGCAGTTCTTC	CASNRGSGSRNEQFF
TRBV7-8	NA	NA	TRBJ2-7	TGTGCCAGCAGCTTAGAAACAGGGTTCTACGAGCAGTACTTC	CASSLETGFYEQYF
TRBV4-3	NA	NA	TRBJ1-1	TGCGCCAGCAGCCAAGACCCCGGACAGTTAACTGAAGCTTTCTTT	CASSQDPGQLTEAFF
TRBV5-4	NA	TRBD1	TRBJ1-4	TGTGCCAGCAGCACTCGGACAGGTGGGGTCCTGTTTTTT	CASSTRTGGVLFF
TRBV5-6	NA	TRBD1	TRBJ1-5	TGTGCCAGCAGCACCCAGGGACAGACTATTAATCAGCCCCAGCATTTT	CASSTQGQTINQPQHF
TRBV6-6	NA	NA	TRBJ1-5	TGTGCCACCTTGGGAGGGAGCAATCAGCCCCAGCATTTT	CATLGGSNQPQHF
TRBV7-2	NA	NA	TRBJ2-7	TGTGCCAGCAGCCGAGACTACGAGCAGTACTTC	CASSRDYEQYF
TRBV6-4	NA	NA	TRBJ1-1	TGTGCCAGCAGTGCCTCGAGGGCGGCCGCCTTCGCTGAAGCTTTCTTT	CASSASRAAAFAEAFF
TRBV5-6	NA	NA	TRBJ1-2	TGTGCCAGCAGCTTGGCCCAGCGGTACAGGGTTGATGGCTACACCTTC	CASSLAQRYRVDGYTF
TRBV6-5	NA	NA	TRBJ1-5	TGTGCCAGCAGTCCCCTTGGGGACCAGCCCCAGCATTTT	CASSPLGDQPQHF
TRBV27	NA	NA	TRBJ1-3	TGTGCCAGCAGTTCGGTAAACTCTGGAAACACCATATATTTT	CASSSVNSGNTIYF
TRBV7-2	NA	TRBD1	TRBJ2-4	TGTGCCAGCAGCATCCTACAGGGGGCGAGGGCCAAAAACATTCAGTACTTC	CASSILQGARAKNIQYF
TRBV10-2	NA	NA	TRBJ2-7	TGCGCCAGCAGCCTAGGGGGTGACTACGAGCAGTACTTC	CASSLGGDYEQYF
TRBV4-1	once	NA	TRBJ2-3	TGCGCCAGCAGCCGTGATTTCGTGGGCACAGATACGCAGTATTTT	CASSRDFVGTDTQYF
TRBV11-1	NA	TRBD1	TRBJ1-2	TGTGCCAGCAGCGGGACAGGGAACGGCTATGGCTACACCTTC	CASSGTGNGYGYTF
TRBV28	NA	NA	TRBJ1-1	TGTGCCAGCAGTTTGACCCCAAGACAGGTCATGAACACTGAAGCTTTCTTT	CASSLTPRQVMNTEAFF
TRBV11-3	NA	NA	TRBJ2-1	TGTGCCAGCAGCTTAGGAGGGGGCCGACTAGTAAGGGGTAAAGATGAGCAGTTCTTC	CASSLGGGRLVRGKDEQFF
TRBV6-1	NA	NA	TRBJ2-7	TGTGCCAGCAGTGAAGCTTTTAGACGGAGAGTGCAGTACTTC	CASSEAFRRRVQYF
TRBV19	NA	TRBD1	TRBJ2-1	TGTGCCAGTAGTTCGGACAGGGGGCGTTTCGAGCAGTTCTTC	CASSSDRGRFEQFF
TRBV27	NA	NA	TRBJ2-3	TGTGCCAGCAGTTTATACGGGAGAGAGGGAGGTCTGCAGTATTTT	CASSLYGREGGLQYF
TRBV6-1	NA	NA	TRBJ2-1	TGTGCCAGCACAGGGACTTTTTACATTGGTGAGCAGTTCTTC	CASTGTFYIGEQFF
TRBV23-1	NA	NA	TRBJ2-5	TGCGCCAGCAGTCTCACCTCGTCGTCCCAAGAGACCCAGTACTTC	CASSLTSSSQETQYF
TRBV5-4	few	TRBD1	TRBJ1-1	TGTGCCAGCAGCTTGGTGGGACAGGGAGGCGCTGAAGCTTTCTTT	CASSLVGQGGAEAFF
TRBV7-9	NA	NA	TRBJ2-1	TGTGCCAGCAGCCTCGATGAAGGCTCCTACAATGAGCAGTTCTTC	CASSLDEGSYNEQFF
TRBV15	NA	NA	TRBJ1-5	TGTGCCACCAGCTTACTCACCGTGGGGGGAGAGGGTTATAGCAATCAGCCCCAGCATTTT	CATSLLTVGGEGYSNQPQHF
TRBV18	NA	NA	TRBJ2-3	TGTGCCAGCTCACCGAAAGCTACTAGCACAGATACGCAGTATTTT	CASSPKATSTDTQYF
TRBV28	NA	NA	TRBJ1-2	TGTGCCAGCAGTTTGGGGTGGGGCTACACCTTC	CASSLGWGYTF
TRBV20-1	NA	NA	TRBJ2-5	TGCAGTTCCAGGCTCCAAGAGACCCAGTACTTC	CSSRLQETQYF
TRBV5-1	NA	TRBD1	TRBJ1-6	TGCGCCAGCAGCTGGGGGACAGGGGAGGGTTCACCCCTCCACTTT	CASSWGTGEGSPLHF
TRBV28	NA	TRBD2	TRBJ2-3	TGTGCCAGCAGTTTCGGGACTAGCGGGGATAGCACAGATACGCAGTATTTT	CASSFGTSGDSTDTQYF
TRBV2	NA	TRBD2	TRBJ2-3	TGTGCCAGCAGTGTTTGGCTAGCGGGGGGCACAGATACGCAGTATTTT	CASSVWLAGGTDTQYF
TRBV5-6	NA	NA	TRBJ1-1	TGTGCCAGCAGCTTTCCGATGAAGACAGCTAGCACTGAAGCTTTCTTT	CASSFPMKTASTEAFF
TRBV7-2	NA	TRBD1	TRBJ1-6	TGTGCCAGCAGCACTAGGGACAGATCTACTTCACCCCTCCACTTT	CASSTRDRSTSPLHF
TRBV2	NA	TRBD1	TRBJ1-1	TGTGCCAGCTATCCAAGTTTAAGCTGGGGACAGACGAACACTGAAGCTTTCTTT	CASYPSLSWGQTNTEAFF
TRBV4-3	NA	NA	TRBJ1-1	TGCGCCAGCAGCCAAGTACCATTAGGACGCGAGGCTTTCTTT	CASSQVPLGREAFF
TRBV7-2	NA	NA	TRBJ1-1	TGTGCCAGCAGCTTAGTCCGGGACACTGAAGCTTTCTTT	CASSLVRDTEAFF